This T cell receptor (beta chain) is drawn from a study of T cell responses to AZD1222 COVID-19 vaccine. For the study at large: The study pooled second doses at about 4 or about 12 weeks. Study results and caveats: Females outnumbered males among donors, who were mostly white British; clonal diversity was possibly underestimated. Reports say nearly half of spike-specific TCRs go after unmutated variant regions. CD4 TCRs associated with vaccination spanned spike, dominating at 160-218 and 743-854.

With respect to this clone: The antigen remains undetermined.

Using immunoSEQ multiplex PCR, the repertoire was profiled, and TCRdb retains in-frame clones only, with some absent. Among over 120,000 clones, roughly 90% were seen once, and the ten largest hold around 3.8%. This sequence was found in an adult in good health. Sample: peripheral blood, taken on day 0 of AZD1222 vaccination.

The CDR3 is CASSQDGGSGSYEQYF. The CDR3 DNA reads as TGTGCCAGCAGCCAAGATGGTGGGAGTGGGTCCTACGAGCAGTACTTC. This sequence joins TRBV4-2 and TRBJ2-7, with D perhaps TRBD2 (5 bases). Trimming cost V 0 bases and J 1 base, with 13 bases left between them. CDR3 length equals 16 residues. Germline assignment: CDR1 LGHNA and CDR2 YNFKEQ.